The 28 T cell receptor beta chains below were found in one sample sequenced in a study of tumor T cells in aggressive B-cell lymphoma. Produced via immunoSEQ multiplex PCR; TCRdb's table is partial and in-frame only. This table has 2,000 or so clones, roughly 86% appearing once. Sequenced input: tumor tissue. These receptors originate from an adult with diffuse large B cell lymphoma.

The V and J genes are TRBV6-5 and TRBJ1-1; TRBD1 aligns across 7 bases. Per the germline V gene, CDR1 is MNHEY and CDR2 is SVGAGI. V dropped 0 bases and J dropped 0; count of bases not matched to a gene: 4. The CDR3 is 16 residues long. The DNA for the CDR3 is TGTGCCAGCAGTTACTCAGGGGGCAGTTTGAACACTGAAGCTTTCTTT. Protein sequence: CASSYSGGSLNTEAFF.

This clone was counted a few times. This chain uses TRBV5-6 with TRBJ1-2; 9 nucleotides line up with TRBD1. With V trimmed by 7 bases and J by 5 bases, 3 bases remained unmatched. CDR3 length: 12 amino acids. The V gene's germline CDR1 is SGHDT and CDR2 YYEEEE. For the CDR3, the DNA is TGTGCCAGCGAAGGGACAGGGTATGGCTACACCTTC. It translates to CASEGTGYGYTF.

This clone was counted once. The chain recombines TRBV10-3 with TRBJ2-1, with D tentatively TRBD2 (5 bases). Germline V CDR1 and CDR2: ENHRY, SYGVKD. Trimming cost V 0 bases and J 0 bases, with 12 bases left between them. The CDR3 loop spans 17 amino acids. The CDR3 DNA is TGTGCCATCAGTGAGTCGGAGGTGAGGAGCTCCTACAATGAGCAGTTCTTC. It yields the protein CAISESEVRSSYNEQFF.

This chain connects TRBV4-3 to TRBJ2-1; D not resolved. Per germline, CDR1 LGHNA and CDR2 YSLEER. This CDR3 region has 12 residues. Trimming took off 4 bases at V and 7 bases at J, with 8 bases between the two ends. CDR3 DNA: TGCGCCAGCAGCCCTGGAGAAAATGAGCAGTTCTTC. It codes for CASSPGENEQFF.

A single count supports this clone. The chain carries TRBV30 and TRBJ2-7, with TRBD2 matching 12 bases. The CDR3 runs 14 residues. CDR1 is GTSNPN and CDR2 is SVGIG in the germline V gene (reference sequence). The trim removed 3 bases at V and 6 bases at J, leaving 6 bases unmatched. CDR3 DNA sequence: TGTGCCTGGAGCAGACTAGCGGGAGCGGGCGAGCAGTACTTC. It translates to CAWSRLAGAGEQYF.

The V and J genes are TRBV4-2 and TRBJ2-4; no reliable D call. CDR3 size: 19 residues. Looked up from germline, CDR1 is LGHNA and CDR2 is YNFKEQ. V lost 3 bases to trimming and J lost 3 bases, with 24 bases between them. This CDR3 reads CASSHIWVSAAVGKNIQYF. The DNA for the CDR3 is TGTGCCAGCAGCCATATATGGGTCTCAGCCGCGGTAGGCAAAAACATTCAGTACTTC.

This clone was detected only once. V gene TRBV7-2 combines with J gene TRBJ2-7, with 9 bases that match TRBD2. This CDR3 has 17 amino acids. Trimming removed 7 bases from V and 6 bases from J; junction bases left unmatched: 19. In germline, CDR1 is SGHTA, CDR2 FQGNSA. The CDR3 DNA reads as TGTGCCAGCAACACCCAAGCCGCCGGGACTAGCCAATCCGAGCAGTACTTC. Translation: CASNTQAAGTSQSEQYF.

The rearrangement uses TRBV27 and TRBJ1-2; D is ambiguous. V was cut by 4 bases and J by 8 bases, with 14 bases left in between. The germline V gene has CDR1 MNHEY and CDR2 SMNVEV (reference sequence). The CDR3 sequence is 13 residues long. Here the CDR3 DNA reads TGTGCCAGCAGTTCTCGGTCCCAAGAGGGCTACACCTTC. It yields the protein CASSSRSQEGYTF.

The V call is TRBV10-1, the J call TRBJ2-5; TRBD2 agrees at 10 bases. Germline V gives CDR1 WNHNN, CDR2 SYGVQD (reference sequence). The CDR3 has 17 amino acids. V lost 0 bases and J lost 2; bases outside the gene matches: 6. The CDR3 DNA sequence: TGCGCCAGCAGTGAGTCGGGAGCGGGAGGGCTGCAAGAGACCCAGTACTTC. Encoded protein: CASSESGAGGLQETQYF.

The chain recombines TRBV5-1 with TRBJ1-3, with D maybe TRBD1 (6 bases). Per the germline V gene, CDR1 is SGHRS and CDR2 is YFSETQ. V was shortened by 7 bases and J by 0 bases, with 17 bases between the two germline ends. This CDR3 region has 16 residues. Here the CDR3 reads CASLWGGQASGNTIYF. The CDR3 coding sequence is TGCGCCAGCCTGTGGGGGGGGCAGGCCTCTGGAAACACCATATATTTT.

V gene TRBV21-1 combines with J gene TRBJ1-1; TRBD1, the D gene given by the table, was not confirmed from the DNA. TRBV21-1 is shown as a pseudogene. This CDR3 has 14 residues. The CDR3 DNA sequence: TGTGCCAGCAGCACTGACACCCCGAACACTGAAGCTTTCTTT. Amino acids: CASSTDTPNTEAFF.

The J gene is TRBJ1-2, the V gene TRBV10-3, with a possible D match to TRBD1 (6 bases). The V end was cut by 2 bases, the J end by 2 bases, with 9 bases between. CDR3 length: 14 amino acids. In germline, CDR1 is ENHRY, CDR2 SYGVKD. CDR3 coding DNA: TGTGCCATCAGTGAGAACAGGGACAACTATGGCTACACCTTC. It is translated as CAISENRDNYGYTF.

The chain is built from TRBV28 and TRBJ2-7, with 9 bases matching TRBD2. The CDR3 has 15 residues. Germline lookup yields CDR1 MDHEN and CDR2 SYDVKM. Trimming at V came to 5 bases and at J to 2 bases, leaving 7 bases not matched to a gene. The CDR3 here is CASSLLAGKAYEQYF. The DNA for the CDR3 is TGTGCCAGCAGTCTCCTAGCGGGAAAGGCCTACGAGCAGTACTTC.

In this sample, this clone turned up once. The J gene is TRBJ1-1, the V gene TRBV19; 7 bases agree with TRBD1. CDR1 and CDR2 (germline): LNHDA, SQIVND (reference sequence). The CDR3 contains 15 residues. Trimming at V came to 7 bases and at J to 3 bases, leaving 11 bases not matched to a gene. The CDR3 reads CASNALGRGYTEAFF. As DNA, the CDR3 is TGTGCCAGTAACGCTCTTGGCAGGGGGTACACTGAAGCTTTCTTT.

The chain joins TRBV19 to TRBJ1-4; 9 bases map to TRBD1. This CDR3 region has 16 residues. V lost 6 bases and J lost 2; bases outside the gene matches: 7. CDR1 and CDR2 (germline): LNHDA, SQIVND (reference sequence). The CDR3 DNA reads as TGTGCCAGTAGCATCGGGACAGGGATGACTAATGAAAAACTGTTTTTT. The encoded protein is CASSIGTGMTNEKLFF. Using reference TRBV19 and TRBJ1-4 for the parts outside the CDR3, the full variable domain is DGGITQSPKYLFRKEGQNVTLSCEQNLNHDAMYWYRQDPGQGLRLIYYSQIVNDFQKGDIAEGYSVSREKKESFPLTVTSAQKNPTAFYLCASSIGTGMTNEKLFFGSGTQLSVL.

The V and J genes are TRBV7-9 and TRBJ2-6; D remains ambiguous. This CDR3 spans 16 amino acids. Trimming left V 5 bases short and J 0 bases short, with 11 bases between. Per germline, CDR1 SEHNR and CDR2 FQNEAQ (reference sequence). The CDR3 sequence is CASSPPGGSGANVLTF. Here the CDR3 DNA reads TGTGCCAGCAGCCCTCCCGGCGGCTCTGGGGCCAACGTCCTGACTTTC.

This chain links TRBV4-1 with TRBJ2-3, with 9 bases matching TRBD2. The CDR3 has 18 residues. The V gene's germline CDR1 is MGHRA and CDR2 YSYEKL. Unmatched junction bases numbered 11, after V lost 0 bases and J lost 4 bases. CDR3 nucleotide sequence: TGCGCCAGCAGCCAAGATCCAGCGGGGGGTTTCCCGCCAGATACGCAGTATTTT. Translated: CASSQDPAGGFPPDTQYF.

The rearrangement uses TRBV9 and TRBJ1-6; D not resolved. This CDR3 has 17 amino acids. V shed 3 bases and J shed 7 bases, with 20 bases lying between them. Germline assignment: CDR1 SGDLS and CDR2 YYNGEE. DNA of the CDR3: TGTGCCAGCAGCGCCCGAGACCCGACGCGGGAGAATTCACCCCTCCACTTT. It codes for CASSARDPTRENSPLHF.

This chain links TRBV28 with TRBJ2-5, with 11 bases identical to TRBD2. The J call may be in error: the DNA end matches TRBJ2-7 better. CDR3 length: 16 amino acids. The germline V gene has CDR1 MDHEN and CDR2 SYDVKM. CDR3 DNA: TGTGCCAGCAGCCTGAGGGGACTAGCGGACTCCTACGAGCAGTACTTC. Translating it yields CASSLRGLADSYEQYF.

This rearrangement joins TRBV5-1 to TRBJ2-7; D gene unclear. The CDR3 length is 13 residues. The germline V and J ends were trimmed by 3 bases and 2 bases, with 9 bases remaining between them. Germline V lookup: CDR1 SGHRS, CDR2 YFSETQ. The CDR3 DNA follows: TGCGCCAGCAGCTCAAACGGAGCCTACGAGCAGTACTTC. Encoded protein: CASSSNGAYEQYF.

The rearrangement joins TRBV7-2 to TRBJ2-7; TRBD1 is a possible D gene (6 bases). This CDR3 has 15 residues. CDR1 and CDR2 from the germline V gene are SGHTA and FQGNSA. V was cut by 2 bases and J by 4 bases, with 15 bases left in between. The CDR3 bases are TGTGCCAGCAGCTTACGGGACATTACAGGATACGAGCAGTACTTC. Translation: CASSLRDITGYEQYF.

The chain carries TRBV14 and TRBJ2-5; no reliable D call. The assigned J gene may be wrong: the sequence end matches TRBJ2-7 better. The CDR3 length is 13 residues. CDR1 is SGHDN and CDR2 is FVKESK in the germline V gene. The CDR3 protein is CASSHPESYEQYF. DNA of the CDR3: TGTGCCAGCAGCCACCCCGAGTCCTACGAGCAGTACTTC.

The gene calls are TRBV7-3 and TRBJ1-5, with 7 bases fitting TRBD1. V dropped 4 bases and J dropped 2; count of bases not matched to a gene: 5. From germline, CDR1 is SGHTA and CDR2 FQGTGA. The CDR3 totals 15 residues. Here the CDR3 reads CASSSTGEGNQPQHF. Written as DNA, the CDR3 is TGTGCCAGCAGCTCAACAGGGGAGGGCAATCAGCCCCAGCATTTT.

This clone was seen only once. J is TRBJ1-2 and V is TRBV7-8, with D tentatively TRBD1 (6 bases). The CDR3 spans 15 residues. V was clipped by 1 base and J by 8 bases, with 17 bases between them. Germline CDR1 reads SGHVS; CDR2 reads FQNEAQ. CDR3 loop: CASSLEGGVGSGYTF. The DNA for the CDR3 is TGTGCCAGCAGCTTAGAAGGGGGGGTCGGGAGCGGCTACACCTTC.

The chain has TRBV6-1 and TRBJ1-1; weak D call: TRBD1 (5 bases). The germline V gene encodes CDR1 MNHNS and CDR2 SASEGT. With 2 bases removed from V and 4 bases from J, the gap between germline ends came to 11 bases. The CDR3 is 14 residues long. This chain's CDR3 is CASSEFPGSTEAFF. CDR3 sequence (DNA): TGTGCCAGCAGTGAATTCCCAGGGTCCACTGAAGCTTTCTTT.

V is TRBV29-1 and J is TRBJ1-2; D is unresolved. There are 13 residues in the CDR3. CDR1 and CDR2 from the germline V gene are SQVTM and ANQGSEA. CDR3 residues: CTFEGRPNYGYTF. The CDR3 DNA follows: TGCACCTTCGAGGGCAGACCTAACTATGGCTACACCTTC.

The rearrangement joins TRBV27 to TRBJ2-7; 7 bases are a match to TRBD2. The junction had 8 bases not matched to a gene; V was cut back by 5 bases and J by 7 bases. Germline CDR1 reads MNHEY; CDR2 reads SMNVEV (reference sequence). The CDR3 extends over 13 amino acids. The CDR3 sequence is CASSDGGGREQYF. The DNA for the CDR3 is TGTGCCAGCAGTGATGGGGGGGGGAGAGAGCAGTACTTC.

The chain is built from TRBV6-1 and TRBJ2-3; a possible D gene is TRBD2 (6 bases). This CDR3 region has 15 residues. V was trimmed by 6 bases and J by 4 bases, leaving 17 bases between them. Germline-derived CDR1 and CDR2 are MNHNS and SASEGT. The CDR3 DNA follows: TGTGCCAGCAGGCGCGCCGGAGGGAGTCCAGATACGCAGTATTTT. Translating gives CASRRAGGSPDTQYF.